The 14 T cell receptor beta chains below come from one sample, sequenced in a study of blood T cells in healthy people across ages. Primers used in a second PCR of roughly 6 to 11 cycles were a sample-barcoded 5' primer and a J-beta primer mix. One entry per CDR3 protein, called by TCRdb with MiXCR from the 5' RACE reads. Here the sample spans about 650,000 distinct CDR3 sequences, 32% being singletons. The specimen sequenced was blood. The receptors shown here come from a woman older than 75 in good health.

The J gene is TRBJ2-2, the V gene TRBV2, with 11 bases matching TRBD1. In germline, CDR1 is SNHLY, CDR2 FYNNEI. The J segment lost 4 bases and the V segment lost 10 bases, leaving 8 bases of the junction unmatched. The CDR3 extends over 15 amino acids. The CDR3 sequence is CANHRDRGFTGELFF. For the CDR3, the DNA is TGTGCCAACCACCGGGACAGGGGGTTCACCGGGGAGCTGTTTTTT.

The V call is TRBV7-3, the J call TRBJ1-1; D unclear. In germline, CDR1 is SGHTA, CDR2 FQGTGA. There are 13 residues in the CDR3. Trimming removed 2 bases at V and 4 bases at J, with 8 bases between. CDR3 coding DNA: TGTGCCAGCAGCTTATTGGGTTCCACTGAAGCTTTCTTT. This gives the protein CASSLLGSTEAFF.

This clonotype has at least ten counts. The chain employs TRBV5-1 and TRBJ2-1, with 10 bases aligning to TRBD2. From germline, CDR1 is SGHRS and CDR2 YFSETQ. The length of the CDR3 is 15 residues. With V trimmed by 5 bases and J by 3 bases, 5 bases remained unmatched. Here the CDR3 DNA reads TGCGCCAGCAGGGAGCGGGGGGGCGGCTACAATGAGCAGTTCTTC. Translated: CASRERGGGYNEQFF.

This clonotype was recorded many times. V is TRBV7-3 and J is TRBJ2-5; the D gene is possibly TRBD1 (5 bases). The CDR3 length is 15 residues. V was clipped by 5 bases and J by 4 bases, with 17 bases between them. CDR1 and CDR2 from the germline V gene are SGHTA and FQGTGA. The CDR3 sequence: CASSRTVGAIETQYF. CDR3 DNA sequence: TGTGCCAGCAGCCGCACAGTAGGGGCCATAGAGACCCAGTACTTC.

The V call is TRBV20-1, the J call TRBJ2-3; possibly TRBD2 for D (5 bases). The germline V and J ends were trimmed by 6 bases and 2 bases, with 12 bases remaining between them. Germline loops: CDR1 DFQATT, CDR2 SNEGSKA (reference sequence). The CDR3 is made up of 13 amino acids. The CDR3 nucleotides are TGCAGTGCCCAAGAGGGAACCACAGATACGCAGTATTTT. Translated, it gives CSAQEGTTDTQYF.

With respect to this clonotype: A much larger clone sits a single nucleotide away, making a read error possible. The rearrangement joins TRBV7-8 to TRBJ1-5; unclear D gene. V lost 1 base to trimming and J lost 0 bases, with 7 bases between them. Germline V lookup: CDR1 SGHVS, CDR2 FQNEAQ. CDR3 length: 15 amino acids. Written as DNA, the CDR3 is TGTGCCAGCAGCTTAGATAAGCGTAGCAATCAGCCCCAGCATTTT. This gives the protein CASSLDKRSNQPQHF.

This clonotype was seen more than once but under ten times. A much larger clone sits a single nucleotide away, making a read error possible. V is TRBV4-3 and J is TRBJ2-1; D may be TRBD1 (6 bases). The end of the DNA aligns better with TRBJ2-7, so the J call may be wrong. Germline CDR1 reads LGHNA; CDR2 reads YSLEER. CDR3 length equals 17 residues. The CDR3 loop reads CASSQDLGGPPYNEQYF. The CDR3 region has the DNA TGCGCCAGCAGCCAAGATCTTGGGGGCCCTCCATACAATGAGCAGTACTTC.

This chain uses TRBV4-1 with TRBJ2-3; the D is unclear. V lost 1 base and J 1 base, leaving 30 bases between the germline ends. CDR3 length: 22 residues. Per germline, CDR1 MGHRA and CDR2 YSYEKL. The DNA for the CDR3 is TGCGCCAGCAGCCAAGTCCAAGTCAATGTTCTCGGTCCTATCGAAGGCACAGATACGCAGTATTTT. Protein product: CASSQVQVNVLGPIEGTDTQYF.

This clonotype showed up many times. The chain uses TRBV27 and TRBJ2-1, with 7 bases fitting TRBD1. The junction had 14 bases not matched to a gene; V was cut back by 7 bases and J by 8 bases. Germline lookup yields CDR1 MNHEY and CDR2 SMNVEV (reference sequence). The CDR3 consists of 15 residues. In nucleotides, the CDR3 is TGTGCCAGCACTGAGCTCGGGACAGCTTCCCATGAGCAGTTCTTC. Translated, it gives CASTELGTASHEQFF.

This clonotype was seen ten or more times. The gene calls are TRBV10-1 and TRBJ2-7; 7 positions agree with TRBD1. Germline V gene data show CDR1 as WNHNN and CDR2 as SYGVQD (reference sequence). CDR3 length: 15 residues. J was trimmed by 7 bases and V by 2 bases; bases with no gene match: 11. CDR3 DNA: TGCGCCAGCAGTGAGAGAGGGACAGTCCTTGGAGAGCAGTACTTC. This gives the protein CASSERGTVLGEQYF.

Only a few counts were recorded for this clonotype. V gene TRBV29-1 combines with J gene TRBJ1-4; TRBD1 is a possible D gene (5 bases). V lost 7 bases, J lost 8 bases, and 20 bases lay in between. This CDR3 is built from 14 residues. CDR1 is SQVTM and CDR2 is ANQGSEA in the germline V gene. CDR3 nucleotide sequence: TGCAGCGCCCAAGAAGGTAGGGGAGGAGAAAAACTGTTTTTT. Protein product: CSAQEGRGGEKLFF.

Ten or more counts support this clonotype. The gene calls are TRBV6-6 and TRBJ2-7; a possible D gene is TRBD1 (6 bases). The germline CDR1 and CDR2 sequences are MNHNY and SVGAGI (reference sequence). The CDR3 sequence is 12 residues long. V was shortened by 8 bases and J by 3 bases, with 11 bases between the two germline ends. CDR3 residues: CASSGTHYEQYF. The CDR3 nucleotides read TGTGCCAGCTCCGGGACACACTACGAGCAGTACTTC.

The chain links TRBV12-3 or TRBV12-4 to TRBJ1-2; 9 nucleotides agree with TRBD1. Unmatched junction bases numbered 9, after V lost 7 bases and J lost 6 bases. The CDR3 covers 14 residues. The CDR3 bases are TGTGCCAGCAATCTACAGGGGGCGATGGATGGCTACACCTTC. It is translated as CASNLQGAMDGYTF.

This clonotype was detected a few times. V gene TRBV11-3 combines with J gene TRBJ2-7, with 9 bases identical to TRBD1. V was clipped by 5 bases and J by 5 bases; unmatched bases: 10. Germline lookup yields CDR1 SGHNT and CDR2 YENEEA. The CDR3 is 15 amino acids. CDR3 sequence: CASSPTGTGWNEQYF. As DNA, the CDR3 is TGTGCCAGCAGCCCAACCGGGACAGGGTGGAACGAGCAGTACTTC.